This TCR beta chain was obtained from a study of blood T cell repertoires in COVID-19. This clone was seen just once. Original handling: By means of reference gene primer amplification, nucleated cell counts were estimated. The repertoire was sequenced with immunoSEQ multiplex PCR; TCRdb's copy has only in-frame clones and lacks some. For V, J and clone size, that table is used; D and trimming come from the DNA. The sample holds more than 200,000 clones, roughly 80% seen once. Germline-derived CDR1 and CDR2 are LGHDT and YNNKEL (reference sequence). CDR3 size: 13 residues. Germline trimming cut 6 bases from V and 2 bases from J; bases unmatched to any gene: 3.

The V gene is TRBV3-1 (or the pseudogene TRBV3-2), the J gene TRBJ2-5; 7 nucleotides agree with TRBD2. Sequenced sample: peripheral blood. This clonotype originated in a woman aged 70-85 years with active or convalescent COVID-19. The CDR3: CASRGAGQETQYF. In DNA, the CDR3 is TGTGCCAGCAGGGGAGCGGGGCAAGAGACCCAGTACTTC.